These 20 T cell receptor beta chains share one sample of origin, sequenced in a study of blood T cell repertoires in COVID-19. Produced via immunoSEQ multiplex PCR; TCRdb's table is partial and in-frame only. The sample shows under 250,000 clones, roughly four fifths of them seen only once. Sequenced material: peripheral blood. These receptors all stem from a man aged 50 to 60 with active or convalescent COVID-19.

About this clone: Compared with germline, one end of the junction differs, possibly owing to a read error. The sample carries other DNA sequences with the same CDR3. The chain carries TRBV19 and TRBJ1-6; tentatively, D is TRBD1 (6 bases). This CDR3 is 16 amino acids long. Germline CDR1 reads LNHDA; CDR2 reads SQIVND (reference sequence). This chain's CDR3 is CARPTGHRGYNSPLHF. As DNA, the CDR3 is TGCGCCAGACCGACAGGACATAGGGGGTATAATTCACCCCTCCACTTT.

The rearrangement links TRBV12-5 to TRBJ1-1, with TRBD1 as a possible D gene (5 bases). The germline V gene has CDR1 LGHNT and CDR2 FRNRAP. Trimming pared 6 bases from V and 1 base from J, leaving 12 bases between. The length of the CDR3 is 14 residues. DNA for the CDR3: TGTGCTAGTGGCCAACTCGGGGGGAACACTGAAGCTTTCTTT. As protein: CASGQLGGNTEAFF.

This clone occurred a few times. This sequence joins TRBV24-1 and TRBJ2-1, with no clear D. CDR1 KGHDR and CDR2 SFDVKD come from the germline V gene. The CDR3 is 16 amino acids. The V and J ends lost 3 bases and 2 bases respectively, with 13 bases between them. DNA for the CDR3: TGTGCCACCAGTGATCCCGGGTTGGCTACCTACAATGAGCAGTTCTTC. Its protein product is CATSDPGLATYNEQFF.

The chain has TRBV4-1 and TRBJ2-7; perhaps TRBD2 as D (7 bases). V dropped 0 bases and J dropped 7 bases, with 16 bases sitting between them. From germline, CDR1 is MGHRA and CDR2 YSYEKL. The CDR3 length is 15 residues. This CDR3 is CASSQEGAGALEQYF. CDR3 DNA sequence: TGCGCCAGCAGCCAAGAGGGCGCGGGGGCCCTGGAGCAGTACTTC.

The rearrangement uses TRBV5-1 and TRBJ2-2; possible D gene TRBD2, 5 bases. Deletions cut 4 bases from V and 13 bases from J, with 14 bases between. The CDR3 loop spans 12 amino acids. CDR1 and CDR2 (germline): SGHRS, YFSETQ. The CDR3 DNA sequence: TGCGCCAGCAGCCCCCCGGACTTAGGGCTGTTTTTT. Translation gives CASSPPDLGLFF.

This clone has a handful of counts. The chain combines TRBV7-9 with TRBJ1-6; 7 bases agree with TRBD1. CDR1 SEHNR and CDR2 FQNEAQ come from the germline V gene (reference sequence). J lost 6 bases, V lost 5 bases, and 7 bases had no gene match. The CDR3 spans 15 residues. The CDR3 protein is CASSLDRLGNSPLHF. The CDR3 DNA reads as TGTGCCAGCAGCCTGGACAGGTTGGGTAATTCACCCCTCCACTTT.

V is TRBV10-1 and J is TRBJ1-1; 8 positions agree with TRBD1. Germline V CDR1 and CDR2: WNHNN, SYGVQD (reference sequence). CDR3 size: 18 residues. J gave up 2 bases and V 2 bases, and 13 bases lay outside the gene matches. This CDR3 is CASSETRDRRYPNTEAFF. The CDR3 nucleotides read TGCGCCAGCAGTGAGACTCGGGACAGGCGATACCCAAACACTGAAGCTTTCTTT.

The chain employs TRBV20-1 and TRBJ2-3; 13 bases fit TRBD2. The CDR3 loop spans 17 amino acids. V was clipped by 3 bases and J by 0 bases; unmatched bases: 6. The germline V gene has CDR1 DFQATT and CDR2 SNEGSKA (reference sequence). The CDR3 DNA reads as TGCAGTGCTAGTGGACTAGCGGGGGCCAGTAGCACAGATACGCAGTATTTT. Amino acids: CSASGLAGASSTDTQYF.

This chain uses TRBV6-2 or TRBV6-3 with TRBJ2-7, with 7 bases aligning to TRBD1. The CDR3 length is 13 residues. Germline trimming cut 4 bases from V and 6 bases from J; bases unmatched to any gene: 6. Germline CDR1 MNHEY, CDR2 SVGEGT. The CDR3 DNA reads as TGTGCCAGCAGTTCCCAGACAGGGATCGAGCAGTACTTC. Its translation is CASSSQTGIEQYF.

The V call is TRBV4-2, the J call TRBJ2-2; possible D gene TRBD1, 6 bases. The CDR3 has 13 amino acids. Germline CDR1 reads LGHNA; CDR2 reads YNFKEQ. Trimming took 4 bases from V and 6 from J, leaving 9 bases between them. The CDR3 loop is CASSRQAPGELFF. For the CDR3, the DNA is TGTGCCAGCAGCCGACAGGCTCCCGGGGAGCTGTTTTTT.

The rearrangement links TRBV28 to TRBJ1-5, with D unresolved. CDR3 length: 14 amino acids. Trimming shortened V by 6 bases and J by 2 bases, and 11 bases separated the two germline ends. Germline V CDR1 and CDR2: MDHEN, SYDVKM. The CDR3 nucleotides read TGTGCCAGCAGGCTCCCAGGCGGCAATCAGCCCCAGCATTTT. It specifies CASRLPGGNQPQHF.

This clone was recorded once. V usage is TRBV5-5 and J usage is TRBJ1-6, with 8 nucleotides matching TRBD1. After removal of 4 bases from V and 7 bases from J, the junction contained 19 bases not matched to a gene. CDR3 length: 19 residues. The germline V gene encodes CDR1 SGHKS and CDR2 YYEKEE (reference sequence). The CDR3 region has the DNA TGTGCCAGCAGCCCGAGGCTGGCAGGGGGCTCACTGGGGAATTCACCCCTCCACTTT. Protein sequence: CASSPRLAGGSLGNSPLHF. The whole variable domain, remainder taken from reference TRBV5-5 and TRBJ1-6, is DAGVTQSPTHLIKTRGQQVTLRCSPISGHKSVSWYQQVLGQGPQFIFQYYEKEERGRGNFPDRFSARQFPNYSSELNVNALLLGDSALYLCASSPRLAGGSLGNSPLHFGNGTRLTVT.

Concerning this clone: Germline and junction disagree at one end, which may indicate a read error. The chain is built from TRBV30 and TRBJ2-1, with 15 bases aligning to TRBD2. Germline CDR1 and CDR2: GTSNPN and SVGIG (reference sequence). This CDR3 has 14 residues. CDR3 residues: CAWSTRTSGGVGVF. In DNA form, the CDR3 reads TGTGCCTGGAGCACCCGGACTAGCGGGGGGGTCGGGGTCTTC. The full variable domain, with the rest looked up from reference TRBV30 and TRBJ2-1, is SQTIHQWPATLVQPVGSPLSLECTVEGTSNPNLYWYRQAAGRGLQLLFYSVGIGQISSEVPQNLSASRPQDRQFILSSKKLLLSDSGFYLCAWSTRTSGGVGVFGPGTRLTVL.

The genes are TRBV19 and TRBJ2-7; weak D call: TRBD1 (5 bases). The germline CDR1 and CDR2 sequences are LNHDA and SQIVND (reference sequence). Trimming shortened V by 4 bases and J by 1 base, and 8 bases separated the two germline ends. The CDR3 sequence is 13 residues long. The CDR3 loop reads CASSTRQSYEQYF. CDR3 bases: TGTGCCAGTAGTACCAGACAGTCCTACGAGCAGTACTTC. Based on the CDR3 plus reference TRBV19 and TRBJ2-7, the full variable domain is DGGITQSPKYLFRKEGQNVTLSCEQNLNHDAMYWYRQDPGQGLRLIYYSQIVNDFQKGDIAEGYSVSREKKESFPLTVTSAQKNPTAFYLCASSTRQSYEQYFGPGTRLTVT.

This chain uses TRBV29-1 with TRBJ1-4; maybe TRBD1 (5 bases). Trimming removed 0 bases from V and 5 bases from J, with 10 bases in between. CDR1 is SQVTM, CDR2 ANQGSEA, per germline. The CDR3 is made up of 14 amino acids. The CDR3 sequence: CSVEEGDLNEKLFF. CDR3 sequence (DNA): TGCAGCGTTGAAGAAGGGGATTTAAATGAAAAACTGTTTTTT.

The rearrangement uses TRBV18 and TRBJ2-7; D remains unclear. The germline V and J ends were trimmed by 3 bases and 1 base, with 10 bases remaining between them. CDR1 KGHSH and CDR2 LQKENI come from the germline V gene. This CDR3 contains 14 residues. The CDR3 loop is CASSPTETSYEQYF. The CDR3 DNA is TGTGCCAGCTCACCGACGGAGACGTCCTACGAGCAGTACTTC.

This chain joins TRBV5-1 and TRBJ2-1, with 12 bases that match TRBD1. This CDR3 region has 15 residues. Germline loops: CDR1 SGHRS, CDR2 YFSETQ. The V and J ends lost 3 bases and 8 bases, in that order; junction bases with no gene match: 6. The CDR3 loop is CASSWAGTGGDEQFF. CDR3 in DNA: TGCGCCAGCAGCTGGGCCGGGACAGGGGGCGATGAGCAGTTCTTC.

Note on this clone: In the same sample, other DNA sequences code for this CDR3. This chain uses TRBV7-9 with TRBJ1-2, with a weak D call TRBD1 (5 bases). Germline CDR1 is SEHNR and CDR2 is FQNEAQ (reference sequence). V shed 1 base and J shed 4 bases, with 7 bases lying between them. The CDR3 has 13 residues. CDR3 sequence (DNA): TGTGCCAGCAGCTTAGGGCAGGGCTATGGCTACACCTTC. It specifies CASSLGQGYGYTF.

The chain recombines TRBV21-1 with TRBJ2-7; no DNA check was done on the table's D call, TRBD2. TRBV21-1 counts as a pseudogene. The CDR3 spans 13 residues. This CDR3 reads CASSKWRTYEQYF. CDR3 DNA: TGTGCCAGCAGCAAATGGCGGACCTACGAGCAGTACTTC.

The CDR3 spells CASTGTRAGELFF. In DNA, the CDR3 is TGTGCCAGTACCGGGACTAGAGCCGGGGAGCTGTTTTTT. The J gene is TRBJ2-2, the V gene TRBV19; 8 nucleotides align to TRBD2. The germline CDR1 and CDR2 sequences are LNHDA and SQIVND (reference sequence). With V trimmed by 7 bases and J by 6 bases, 4 bases remained unmatched. This CDR3 spans 13 amino acids.